Below, one T cell receptor beta chain is given with its context. The antigen is unknown. TCRdb's copy holds only in-frame clones and misses some; the assay was immunoSEQ multiplex PCR. The sample lists around 71,000 clones; 85% to 95% were seen once. This CDR3 contains 17 residues. This record comes from a study of graft-versus-host responses after intestinal transplantation. The starting material was unstimulated CD8+ T cells sorted from spleen or lymph node cells, obtained before intestinal transplant. This chain joins TRBV21-1 and TRBJ1-5. TRBV21-1 is noted as a pseudogene. This sequence was found in a human donor who received an intestinal transplant. The CDR3 bases are TGTGCCAGCAGCAAAGTGGGGGTGCGCAGTCGGGGTCAGCCCCAGCATTTT. It yields the protein CASSKVGVRSRGQPQHF.